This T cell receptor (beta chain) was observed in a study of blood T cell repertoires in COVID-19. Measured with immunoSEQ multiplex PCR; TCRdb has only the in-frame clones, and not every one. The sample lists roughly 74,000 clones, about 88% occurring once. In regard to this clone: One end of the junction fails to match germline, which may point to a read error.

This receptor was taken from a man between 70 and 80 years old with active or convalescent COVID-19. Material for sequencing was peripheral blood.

CDR3 sequence: CASNIAGGTDTQYF. The CDR3 DNA reads TGTGCCAGTAATATAGCGGGAGGTACAGATACGCAGTATTTT. This chain uses TRBV19 with TRBJ2-3, with 10 bases that match TRBD2. CDR3 length equals 14 residues. From germline, CDR1 is LNHDA and CDR2 SQIVND (reference sequence).